This T cell receptor beta chain is from a study of T cell responses to AZD1222 COVID-19 vaccine (dated by TCRdb to the early 2020s). For the study in its entirety: AZD1222 recipients given second doses at about 4 weeks or at about 12 weeks were pooled, since spike-specific TCR depth and breadth were not found to differ between the two schedules. TCR sequencing was performed for 230 to 250 trial participants, of whom approximately 200 were given two doses of AZD1222 and around 25 were given two doses of MenACWY control vaccine. Trial participants were enrolled by age into subgroups of 18-55, 56-69 and 70-plus years, and about 150, 27 and 61 TCR-sequenced participants, respectively, were included in these subgroups. General findings and caveats noted by the study authors: Because no day 14 peak-response samples were available, repertoires were characterized only after the peak T cell response. Conclusions about previously exposed vaccinees are limited, since just five or six AZD1222 recipients were seropositive for SARS-CoV-2 at baseline. A significant rise in spike-specific TCR breadth and depth was observed after two AZD1222 doses relative to day 0 and relative to MenACWY recipients. Epitopes outside the regions mutated in the B.1.351 and B.1.1.7 variants were reportedly recognized by nearly half of the unique spike-specific TCRs. In the small 56-69-year group, the increase in depth fell short of significance, most likely because of low power. Participants were mostly white British, with more females than males. The authors suggested clonal diversity may have been underestimated. CD4 TCRs associated with the vaccine covered the entire spike protein, and the dominant responses were in regions 160-218 and 743-854.

This clone was counted once. Its antigen remains unidentified. There are no base qualities to consult, and no much larger clone falls within one base. The CDR3 runs 15 residues from the cysteine to the phenylalanine. CDR3 DNA only is kept here, 45 bases in frame from base 1. The CDR3 regions of human TCRbeta chains were subjected to immunosequencing. Per the authors' processing: Repertoire TCRs were matched against a reference library of SARS-CoV-2-specific TCRs generated with the MIRA antigen-specificity platform. Breadth was defined as the fraction of unique TCRs that were SARS-CoV-2-associated. Depth was defined as the fraction of total T cells that were SARS-CoV-2-associated. Using the MIRA data, each spike-specific TCR was mapped to the spike region that the TCR reacts to and placed in a CD4 or CD8 class. Log10-transformed breadth and depth values were compared by one-way ANOVA with Sidak's multiple comparisons tests. The source is immuneACCESS, and TCRdb retained only in-frame sequences with V and J called. Part of the clones is not carried over; for the studies checked, unresolved V genes explain less than half of this, and the remainder is unexplained. The V and J calls and clone size are taken from that table; D and trimming were inferred from the DNA. The sample table lists tens of thousands of clones, 88% of them with a count of one. Of the sample, under 7% is held by the ten largest clones.

The time point label for this specimen denotes: baseline before first vaccination. The vaccinee samples were drawn from two UK trials, COV001 and COV002, one of which was a single-blind randomized controlled phase 2/3 trial testing AZD1222 (ChAdOx1 nCoV-19) in healthy adults. Trial participant PBMC samples were collected at day 0 and day 28 after the second dose for TCRbeta chain sequencing. This chain joins TRBV7-5 to TRBJ2-7. TRBV7-5 represents a pseudogene. The receptor's source is an adult in good health. The sample consisted of peripheral blood, taken on day 0 of AZD1222 vaccination. For the CDR3, the sequence is CARSFRTDDFCEQYF. Here is the DNA: TGTGCCAGAAGCTTTCGGACGGATGATTTTTGTGAGCAGTACTTC.